This is a list of T cell receptor beta chains from one sample in a study of blood T cells in healthy people across ages. One entry per CDR3 protein results from TCRdb running MiXCR on the 5' RACE reads. This table has fewer than 900,000 distinct CDR3 sequences, approximately 39% appearing once. Sequencing input: blood. These receptor sequences come from a woman between 55 and 75 years old in good health. Each CDR3 is given with its conserved first and last residue. Each record gives: J gene, D gene, clone size, V gene, CDR3 DNA, CDR3 protein. D genes are given only for firm matches. Clone size is shown for a subset of rows, as once, few, many or a class of expanded clone.

TRBJ2-1 . few TRBV5-1 TGCGCCAGCAGCCGTAGGGCGGACCTCTCTTACAATGAGCAGTTCTTC CASSRRADLSYNEQFF
TRBJ1-1 TRBD1 . TRBV29-1 TGCAGCGTTGAACTTGGACAGGCTGTGGCTTTCTTT CSVELGQAVAFF
TRBJ2-5 TRBD2 . TRBV18 TGTGCCAGCTCACCTTACGGCGGGGGGTCCCAAGAGACCCAGTACTTC CASSPYGGGSQETQYF
TRBJ1-1 . . TRBV6-2/TRBV6-3 TGTGCCAGCAGTATTGTGGGGGAAGCTTTCTTT CASSIVGEAFF
TRBJ1-5 TRBD1 . TRBV9 TGTGCCAGCAGCGTAGTGACAGGGATCAACAATCAGCCCCAGCATTTT CASSVVTGINNQPQHF
TRBJ1-1 . . TRBV7-3 TGTGCCAGTCGGGCGGGGTTGAACACTGAAGCTTTCTTT CASRAGLNTEAFF
TRBJ2-5 . . TRBV10-3 TGTGCCATCAGTGGAGGAAGGGAAGAGACCCAGTACTTC CAISGGREETQYF
TRBJ2-5 . . TRBV2 TGTGCCAGCAGTCGACTAGTCGAAGAGACCCAGTACTTC CASSRLVEETQYF
TRBJ2-7 . . TRBV5-5 TGTGCCAGCTGGGAACTCCTTAGCAATTACGAGCAGTACTTC CASWELLSNYEQYF
TRBJ1-1 TRBD1 . TRBV20-1 TGCAGCGTACCGGGACAGGGGTTTGAAGCTTTCTTT CSVPGQGFEAFF
TRBJ2-3 TRBD2 . TRBV11-2 TGTGCCAGCAGCCCCCAGTCTAGCGGAGCGGCCACAGATACGCAGTATTTT CASSPQSSGAATDTQYF
TRBJ2-5 TRBD2 . TRBV20-1 TGCAGTGCTAGAGGGGAGCGGGATACTGAGCAGTACTTC CSARGERDTEQYF
TRBJ2-3 . few TRBV7-8 TGTGCCAGCAGCGGGACCCGACTAAACACAGATACGCAGTATTTT CASSGTRLNTDTQYF
TRBJ1-1 . . TRBV4-3 TGCGCCAGCAGCCAAGAGACCGCCGGCACTGAAGCTTTCTTT CASSQETAGTEAFF
TRBJ2-7 . . TRBV7-6 TGTGCCAGCAGCCAAGGTCCGCGTTCAGGAGGAAGCTCCTACGAGCAGTACTTC CASSQGPRSGGSSYEQYF
TRBJ1-5 . . TRBV12-3/TRBV12-4 TGTGCCAGCAGTTCCCAGGCGGTTATTAGTCAGCCCCAGCATTTT CASSSQAVISQPQHF
TRBJ2-3 . . TRBV20-1 TGCAGTGCTAGAGGGTTTCGTCGGGGGAGCACAGATACGCAGTATTTT CSARGFRRGSTDTQYF
TRBJ2-1 TRBD2 few TRBV3-1 TGTGCCAGCAGCCAAGTTAGCGGGGGGTACAATGAGCAGTTCTTC CASSQVSGGYNEQFF
TRBJ2-1 . . TRBV20-1 TGCAGTGCAGAGGGGGGCGGGGACAGCCTCAATGAGCAGTTCTTC CSAEGGGDSLNEQFF
TRBJ1-5 . . TRBV20-1 TGCAGTGCTAGGGCGTACTCCCAGACAAGGAGGAATCAGCCCCAGCATTTT CSARAYSQTRRNQPQHF
TRBJ2-4 TRBD2 many TRBV25-1 TGTGCCAGCAGTGACCGGGACTACGCCTTCAGCAAAAACATTCAGTACTTC CASSDRDYAFSKNIQYF
TRBJ2-2 TRBD2 few TRBV20-1 TGCAGCGTCAATGAGCGGGAGGGTCTTTCCGGGGAGCTGTTTTTT CSVNEREGLSGELFF
TRBJ2-7 . once TRBV12-3/TRBV12-4 TGTGCCAGCAGTATAAGTCTCAGTATCTACGAGCAGTACTTC CASSISLSIYEQYF
TRBJ2-7 . . TRBV7-2 TGTGCCAGCAGCCCAAGTAGGGAAGTGGAGGAGACCCGGTACTTC CASSPSREVEETRYF
TRBJ2-7 . once TRBV20-1 TGCAGTGCTAGGAGGTTAGCGGAGCCCTACGAGCAGTACTTC CSARRLAEPYEQYF
TRBJ2-7 TRBD2 many TRBV7-2 TGTGCCAGCAGCTTTCTAGCGGGAGTTCCCCACGAGCAGTACTTC CASSFLAGVPHEQYF
TRBJ1-5 . . TRBV28 TGTGCCAGCACGACCCGAAATCAGCCCCAGCATTTT CASTTRNQPQHF
TRBJ2-1 . . TRBV21-1 TGTGCCAGCAGCAAGGGGACAGCCGTTAATGAGCAGTTCTTC CASSKGTAVNEQFF
TRBJ2-5 . many TRBV3-1 TGTGCCAGCAGCCAAGGCCTGGGGATGGGAGAGACCCAGTACTTC CASSQGLGMGETQYF
TRBJ1-1 TRBD1 few TRBV29-1 TGCAGCGTTGATACAGGGGTGAACACTGAAGCTTTCTTT CSVDTGVNTEAFF
TRBJ2-7 . many TRBV9 TGTGCCAGCAGCGACGCCTCTAGTTTCTACGAGCAGTACTTC CASSDASSFYEQYF
TRBJ2-3 . . TRBV5-1 TGCGCCAGCAGCCCTGGTTTCAAGACTAGAGATACGCAGTATTTT CASSPGFKTRDTQYF
TRBJ2-4 TRBD1 . TRBV5-1 TGCGCCAGCAGCTTGGGCGGGACAGGGGGCAAAAACATTCAGTACTTC CASSLGGTGGKNIQYF
TRBJ2-1 TRBD2 . TRBV3-1 TGTGCCAGCAGCCGCCCCCGGACTAGCGGAGGGAAACGCTACAATGAGCAGTTCTTC CASSRPRTSGGKRYNEQFF
TRBJ2-3 TRBD2 . TRBV2 TGTGCCAGCAGTGCAGAGCGGGGGGCCGGCACAGATACGCAGTATTTT CASSAERGAGTDTQYF
TRBJ1-6 . . TRBV20-1 TGCGGAGCCAGCTCCTATAATTCACCCCTCCACTTT CGASSYNSPLHF
TRBJ1-1 . many TRBV6-6 TGTGCCAGCAGTTACTCAGCGACAGGGAACACTGAAGCTTTCTTT CASSYSATGNTEAFF
TRBJ2-5 TRBD2 . TRBV2 TGTGCCATCGAACCTCAGGCCAGGACGAGGGAGGGCGAGACCCAGTACTTC CAIEPQARTREGETQYF
TRBJ2-7 TRBD2 . TRBV20-1 TGCAGTGGTTGGGACTACCGGGGAGGCGAGCAGTACTTC CSGWDYRGGEQYF
TRBJ2-4 . . TRBV29-1 TGCAGCGTTCGGGGCAGGGCCAAAAACATTCAGTACTTC CSVRGRAKNIQYF
TRBJ2-3 . many TRBV24-1 TGTGCCACCAGTGGGGCGGAAGATACGCAGTATTTT CATSGAEDTQYF
TRBJ1-1 TRBD1 once TRBV29-1 TGCAGCGTTAGGGGGACAGGGCTGAACACTGAAGCTTTCTTT CSVRGTGLNTEAFF
TRBJ2-3 . . TRBV20-1 TGCAGTGCTAGAGATCAAGAAGATACGCAGTATTTT CSARDQEDTQYF
TRBJ2-1 TRBD2 many TRBV12-3/TRBV12-4 TGTGCCAGCAGTTCCCCTCGGGCTCTAGCGGACACCAATGAGCAGTTCTTC CASSSPRALADTNEQFF
TRBJ2-7 TRBD1 few TRBV15 TGTGCCACCAGCACATTTAACACAGGGACAGGGACTTACGAGCAGTACTTC CATSTFNTGTGTYEQYF
TRBJ2-5 TRBD2 . TRBV4-2 TGTGCCAGCAGCCAACCAATAGCGGGAGGTCTGCAAGAGACCCAGTACTTC CASSQPIAGGLQETQYF
TRBJ2-3 TRBD2 . TRBV3-1 TGTGCCAGCAGCACTAGCGGGGGCACAGATACGCAGTATTTT CASSTSGGTDTQYF
TRBJ2-7 . . TRBV7-3 TGTGCCAGCAGCTTAACGGGAGGCCAGAACAGCTACGAGCAGTACTTC CASSLTGGQNSYEQYF
TRBJ1-2 TRBD1 . TRBV5-1 TGCGCCAGCAGCTTGGTACAGGGGGCTAGCTATGGCTACACCTTC CASSLVQGASYGYTF
TRBJ1-4 . . TRBV6-5 TGTGCCAGCAGTTACTCTCCCAACGGGGGCGACGAAAAACTGTTTTTT CASSYSPNGGDEKLFF
TRBJ2-5 . many TRBV29-1 TGCAGCGTCGGCGACTTACAAGAGACCCAGTACTTC CSVGDLQETQYF
TRBJ2-1 . . TRBV5-1 TGCGCCAGCAGCTTGGGAGGGGGGCAGGAGACCCAGTTCTTC CASSLGGGQETQFF
TRBJ2-7 . . TRBV9 TGTGCCAGCAGCGTAGAAGGCAGAACCTACGAGCAGTACTTC CASSVEGRTYEQYF
TRBJ2-7 TRBD1 few TRBV3-1 TGTGCCAGCAGCCAAGAGCTTGGACAGGCCTACGAGCAGTACTTC CASSQELGQAYEQYF
TRBJ1-5 TRBD1 . TRBV4-2 TGTGCCAGCAGCCAGGTAGGGACAGTCGAGCCCCAGCATTTT CASSQVGTVEPQHF
TRBJ1-2 TRBD1 . TRBV12-3/TRBV12-4 TGTGCCAGCGTTGGGACAGGGACGCATCAGGGCTACACCTTC CASVGTGTHQGYTF
TRBJ2-7 TRBD2 many TRBV2 TGTGCCAGCATGATGGCGGGGGACTCCTACGAGCAGTACTTC CASMMAGDSYEQYF
TRBJ1-2 . . TRBV30 TGTGCCTGGAGTAAAGGACCCTATGGCTACACCTTC CAWSKGPYGYTF